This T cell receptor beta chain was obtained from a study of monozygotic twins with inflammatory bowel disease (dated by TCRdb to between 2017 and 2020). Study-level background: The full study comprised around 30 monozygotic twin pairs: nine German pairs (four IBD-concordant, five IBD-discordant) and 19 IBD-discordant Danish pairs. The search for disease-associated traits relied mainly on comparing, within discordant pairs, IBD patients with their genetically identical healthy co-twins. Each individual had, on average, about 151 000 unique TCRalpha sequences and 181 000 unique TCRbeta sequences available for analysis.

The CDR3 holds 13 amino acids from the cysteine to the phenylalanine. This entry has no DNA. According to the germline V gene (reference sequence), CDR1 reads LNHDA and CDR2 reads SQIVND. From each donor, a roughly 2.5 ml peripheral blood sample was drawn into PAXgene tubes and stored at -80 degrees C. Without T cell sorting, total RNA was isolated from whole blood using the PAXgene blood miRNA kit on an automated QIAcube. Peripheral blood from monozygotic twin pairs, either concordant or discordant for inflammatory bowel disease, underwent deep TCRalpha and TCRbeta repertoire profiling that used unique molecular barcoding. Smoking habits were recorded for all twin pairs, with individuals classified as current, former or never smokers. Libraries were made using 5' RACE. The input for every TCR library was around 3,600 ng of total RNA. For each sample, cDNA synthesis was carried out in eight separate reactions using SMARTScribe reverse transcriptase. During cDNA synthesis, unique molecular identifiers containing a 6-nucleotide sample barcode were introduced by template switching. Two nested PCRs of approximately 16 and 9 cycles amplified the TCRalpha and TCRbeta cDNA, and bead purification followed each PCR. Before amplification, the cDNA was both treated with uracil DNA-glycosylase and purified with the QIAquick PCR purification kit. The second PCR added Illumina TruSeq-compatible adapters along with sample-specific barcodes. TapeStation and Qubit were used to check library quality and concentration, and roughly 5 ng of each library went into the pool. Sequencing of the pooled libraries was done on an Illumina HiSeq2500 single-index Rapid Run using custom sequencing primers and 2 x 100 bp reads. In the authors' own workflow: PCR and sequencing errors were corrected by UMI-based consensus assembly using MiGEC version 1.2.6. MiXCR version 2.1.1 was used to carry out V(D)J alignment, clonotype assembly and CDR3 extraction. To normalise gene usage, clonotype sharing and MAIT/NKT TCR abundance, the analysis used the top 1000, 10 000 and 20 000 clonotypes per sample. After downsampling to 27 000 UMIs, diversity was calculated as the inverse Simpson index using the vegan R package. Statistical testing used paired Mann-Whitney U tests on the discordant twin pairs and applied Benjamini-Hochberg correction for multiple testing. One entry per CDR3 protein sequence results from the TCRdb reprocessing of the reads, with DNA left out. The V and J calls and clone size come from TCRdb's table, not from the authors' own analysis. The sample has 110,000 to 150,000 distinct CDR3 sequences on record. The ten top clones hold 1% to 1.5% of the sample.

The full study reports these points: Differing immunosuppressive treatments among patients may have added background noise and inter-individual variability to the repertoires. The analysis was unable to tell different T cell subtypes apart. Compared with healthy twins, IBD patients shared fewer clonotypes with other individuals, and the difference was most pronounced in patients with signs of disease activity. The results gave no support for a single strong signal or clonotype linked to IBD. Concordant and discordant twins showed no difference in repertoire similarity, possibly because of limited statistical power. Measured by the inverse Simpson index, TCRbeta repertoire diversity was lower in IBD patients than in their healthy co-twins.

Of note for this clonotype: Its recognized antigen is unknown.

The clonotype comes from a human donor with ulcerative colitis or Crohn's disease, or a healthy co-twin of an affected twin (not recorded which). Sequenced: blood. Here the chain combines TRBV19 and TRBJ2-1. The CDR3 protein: CASSRAVDNEQFF.